The TCR beta chain under discussion was sequenced for a study of long-term antiretroviral therapy in people with HIV. All donors provided no fewer than one pre-ART and no fewer than two post-ART PBMC samples. Every specimen provided about 0.9-11 million cryopreserved PBMC before DNA extraction took place. This was the immunoSEQ v3.0 assay at survey level. Sequenced by immunoSEQ multiplex PCR; TCRdb stores in-frame clones only, minus some. The data show under 45,000 clones, over 80% seen once. The CDR3 has 14 amino acids. Germline CDR1 and CDR2: SGHRS and YFSETQ. After removal of 4 bases from V and 5 bases from J, the junction contained 8 bases not matched to a gene.

The sample in question was unsorted PBMCs, obtained 1 year after starting antiretroviral therapy. This TCR was sampled from a man aged 18 to 30 with HIV. The genes are TRBV5-1 and TRBJ2-5; 7 bases are a match to TRBD1. The CDR3: CASSGYRGGETQYF. DNA for the CDR3: TGCGCCAGCAGCGGCTACAGGGGCGGGGAGACCCAGTACTTC.